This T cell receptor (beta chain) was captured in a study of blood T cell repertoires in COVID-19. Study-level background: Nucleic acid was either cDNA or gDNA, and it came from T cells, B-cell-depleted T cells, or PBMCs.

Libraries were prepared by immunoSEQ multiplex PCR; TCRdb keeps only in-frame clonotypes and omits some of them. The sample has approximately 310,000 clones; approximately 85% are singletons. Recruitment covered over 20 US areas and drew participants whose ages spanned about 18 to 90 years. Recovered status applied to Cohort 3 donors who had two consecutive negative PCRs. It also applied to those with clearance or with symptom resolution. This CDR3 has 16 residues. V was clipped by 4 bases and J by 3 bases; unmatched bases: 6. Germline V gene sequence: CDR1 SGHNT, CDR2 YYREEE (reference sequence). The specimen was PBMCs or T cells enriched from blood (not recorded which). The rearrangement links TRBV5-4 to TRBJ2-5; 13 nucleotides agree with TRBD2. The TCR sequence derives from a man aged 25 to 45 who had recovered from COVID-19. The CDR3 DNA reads TGTGCCAGCAGCCGCATAGGGACTAGCGGGGAAGAGACCCAGTACTTC. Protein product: CASSRIGTSGEETQYF.